This is a list of T cell receptor beta chains from one sample in a study of control samples from healthy donors and cancer patients. The repertoire was sequenced with immunoSEQ multiplex PCR; TCRdb's copy has only in-frame clones and lacks some. This sample has 150,000 to 200,000 clones, with around 94% found just once. The sample consisted of blood. These receptor sequences come from a man aged 30-40 years in good health. The CDR3 runs from the conserved cysteine through the conserved F or W. A D gene is named only where the DNA matches it firmly. A clone size is listed for some rows: how often the clone was seen (once, few, many), or a class if it is expanded.

D: TRBD2
V: TRBV2
size: -
J: TRBJ2-3
CDR3: CASSPTSNTQYF
DNA: TGTGCCAGCAGTCCGACTAGCAATACGCAGTATTTT

D: -
V: TRBV5-6
size: -
J: TRBJ2-7
CDR3: CASSLPDRSYEQYF
DNA: TGTGCCAGCAGCCTGCCCGACAGGTCCTACGAGCAGTACTTC

D: TRBD1
V: TRBV2
size: -
J: TRBJ1-1
CDR3: CASRVDREGTEAFF
DNA: TGTGCCAGCAGGGTGGACAGGGAGGGCACTGAAGCTTTCTTT

D: TRBD1
V: TRBV5-1
size: -
J: TRBJ2-7
CDR3: CASSIGTGEDEQYF
DNA: TGCGCCAGCAGCATCGGGACAGGGGAGGACGAGCAGTACTTC

D: TRBD1
V: TRBV7-2
size: once
J: TRBJ2-3
CDR3: CASSLSQGAGDTQYF
DNA: TGTGCCAGCAGCTTATCTCAGGGGGCTGGAGATACGCAGTATTTT

D: TRBD2
V: TRBV28
size: once
J: TRBJ2-3
CDR3: CASSPPAKLAESTDTQYF
DNA: TGTGCCAGCAGTCCCCCAGCGAAGCTAGCGGAAAGCACAGATACGCAGTATTTT

D: -
V: TRBV19
size: -
J: TRBJ1-3
CDR3: CASSIATRTSGNTIYF
DNA: TGTGCCAGTAGTATAGCCACGCGGACCTCTGGAAACACCATATATTTT

D: TRBD2
V: TRBV7-2
size: -
J: TRBJ2-2
CDR3: CASSPGTRDAGELFF
DNA: TGTGCCAGCAGCCCCGGGACTAGGGATGCCGGGGAGCTGTTTTTT

D: TRBD1
V: TRBV7-8
size: -
J: TRBJ1-1
CDR3: CASSPNRGLTTEAFF
DNA: TGTGCCAGCAGCCCCAACAGGGGGCTTACCACTGAAGCTTTCTTT

D: -
V: TRBV19
size: -
J: TRBJ1-2
CDR3: CASSMSTPPRSYGYTF
DNA: TGTGCCAGTAGTATGTCCACCCCACCACGCAGCTATGGCTACACCTTC

D: TRBD1
V: TRBV10-2
size: -
J: TRBJ2-7
CDR3: CASSEPRDRGNEQYF
DNA: TGCGCCAGCAGTGAACCCCGGGACAGGGGCAACGAGCAGTACTTC

D: TRBD1
V: TRBV6-5
size: -
J: TRBJ1-2
CDR3: CASTGQGADGYTF
DNA: TGTGCCAGCACCGGACAGGGGGCGGATGGCTACACCTTC

D: TRBD2
V: TRBV7-3
size: -
J: TRBJ2-1
CDR3: CASSLGLAEYNEQFF
DNA: TGTGCCAGCAGCCTGGGACTAGCGGAATACAATGAGCAGTTCTTC

D: -
V: TRBV7-9
size: -
J: TRBJ2-7
CDR3: CASSSLETGDYEQYF
DNA: TGTGCCAGCAGCTCGCTGGAGACAGGAGACTACGAGCAGTACTTC

D: TRBD2
V: TRBV27
size: -
J: TRBJ2-7
CDR3: CASSPQGGRLSREQYF
DNA: TGTGCCAGCAGTCCGCAAGGCGGGAGGCTGTCTCGAGAGCAGTACTTC

D: TRBD2
V: TRBV18
size: -
J: TRBJ2-5
CDR3: CASSPPGLAGQETQYF
DNA: TGTGCCAGCTCACCACCGGGACTAGCGGGCCAAGAGACCCAGTACTTC

D: -
V: TRBV3-1/TRBV3-2
size: -
J: TRBJ2-6
CDR3: CASSPQWGSSGANVLTF
DNA: TGTGCCAGCAGCCCCCAGTGGGGCAGCTCTGGGGCCAACGTCCTGACTTTC

D: -
V: TRBV19
size: -
J: TRBJ1-1
CDR3: CASSPWTGNTEAFF
DNA: TGTGCCAGTAGTCCCTGGACGGGAAACACTGAAGCTTTCTTT

D: -
V: TRBV12-3/TRBV12-4
size: -
J: TRBJ1-2
CDR3: CASSPGTYYGYTF
DNA: TGTGCCAGCAGCCCCGGGACATACTATGGCTACACCTTC

D: TRBD1
V: TRBV9
size: -
J: TRBJ2-7
CDR3: CASAGQGAYEQYF
DNA: TGTGCCAGTGCCGGACAGGGAGCGTACGAGCAGTACTTC

D: -
V: TRBV10-3
size: -
J: TRBJ2-7
CDR3: CAISGLTIGSSYEQYF
DNA: TGTGCCATCAGTGGGCTGACAATTGGTTCATCCTACGAGCAGTACTTC

D: -
V: TRBV5-1
size: -
J: TRBJ1-1
CDR3: CASSLDRPTEAFF
DNA: TGCGCCAGCAGCTTGGACCGCCCCACTGAAGCTTTCTTT

D: -
V: TRBV9
size: -
J: TRBJ1-2
CDR3: CASSVLGTPYGYTF
DNA: TGTGCCAGCAGCGTACTGGGGACACCCTATGGCTACACCTTC

D: -
V: TRBV6-5
size: -
J: TRBJ1-4
CDR3: CASIGGKLFF
DNA: TGTGCCAGCATAGGCGGGAAACTGTTTTTT

D: -
V: TRBV30
size: -
J: TRBJ2-5
CDR3: CAWSSGQETQYF
DNA: TGTGCCTGGAGTAGCGGCCAAGAGACCCAGTACTTC

D: -
V: TRBV11-2
size: -
J: TRBJ1-3
CDR3: CASSLGVQGPDTIYF
DNA: TGTGCCAGCAGCTTAGGTGTACAGGGTCCGGACACCATATATTTT

D: -
V: TRBV5-1
size: -
J: TRBJ2-7
CDR3: CASSSDPGTEQYF
DNA: TGCGCCAGCAGCTCCGACCCAGGGACCGAGCAGTACTTC

D: -
V: TRBV28
size: -
J: TRBJ2-1
CDR3: CASSLKARNEQFF
DNA: TGTGCCAGCAGTTTAAAAGCGCGGAATGAGCAGTTCTTC

D: -
V: TRBV3-1/TRBV3-2
size: once
J: TRBJ1-2
CDR3: CASSQMPPGRGYTF
DNA: TGTGCCAGCAGCCAGATGCCCCCAGGGAGAGGCTACACCTTC

D: TRBD1
V: TRBV4-3
size: -
J: TRBJ1-2
CDR3: CASSPQGAYGYTF
DNA: TGCGCCAGCAGCCCCCAGGGGGCCTATGGCTACACCTTC

D: -
V: TRBV5-1
size: -
J: TRBJ2-7
CDR3: CASSLVTDSYEQYF
DNA: TGCGCCAGCAGCTTGGTAACGGATTCCTACGAGCAGTACTTC

D: -
V: TRBV28
size: -
J: TRBJ2-7
CDR3: CASSWGYEQYF
DNA: TGTGCCAGCAGTTGGGGCTACGAGCAGTACTTC

D: TRBD1
V: TRBV5-6
size: -
J: TRBJ1-2
CDR3: CASSLLQGAVSGYTF
DNA: TGTGCCAGCAGCTTGCTTCAGGGGGCCGTGTCGGGCTACACCTTC

D: TRBD1
V: TRBV27
size: -
J: TRBJ1-1
CDR3: CASTNRGGVNTEAFF
DNA: TGTGCCAGCACTAACAGGGGTGGGGTGAACACTGAAGCTTTCTTT

D: TRBD1
V: TRBV6-5
size: -
J: TRBJ2-1
CDR3: CASRGQGPYNEQFF
DNA: TGTGCCAGCAGGGGACAGGGCCCGTACAATGAGCAGTTCTTC

D: TRBD1
V: TRBV2
size: -
J: TRBJ1-2
CDR3: CATRDSANYGYTF
DNA: TGTGCCACCCGGGACAGTGCTAACTATGGCTACACCTTC

D: TRBD1
V: TRBV7-7
size: -
J: TRBJ1-1
CDR3: CASSPLRTGHLNTEAFF
DNA: TGTGCCAGCAGCCCTCTTCGGACAGGGCACCTGAACACTGAAGCTTTCTTT

D: -
V: TRBV12-3/TRBV12-4
size: -
J: TRBJ2-4
CDR3: CASSPGLRIQYF
DNA: TGTGCCAGCAGTCCGGGACTTCGCATTCAGTACTTC

D: -
V: TRBV27
size: -
J: TRBJ1-5
CDR3: CASSERLTGSNQPQHF
DNA: TGTGCCAGCAGCGAGCGCTTGACAGGTAGCAATCAGCCCCAGCATTTT

D: -
V: TRBV4-1
size: -
J: TRBJ1-4
CDR3: CASSQPTGRDEKLFF
DNA: TGCGCCAGCAGCCAACCCACAGGGAGGGATGAAAAACTGTTTTTT

D: -
V: TRBV6-1
size: -
J: TRBJ2-7
CDR3: CASSEALGEQYF
DNA: TGTGCCAGCAGTGAAGCGTTGGGCGAGCAGTACTTC

D: TRBD2
V: TRBV7-7
size: -
J: TRBJ2-1
CDR3: CASSPSGSSYNEQFF
DNA: TGTGCCAGCAGCCCGAGCGGGAGCTCCTACAATGAGCAGTTCTTC

D: TRBD1
V: TRBV5-1
size: -
J: TRBJ2-2
CDR3: CASSLSGGTGELFF
DNA: TGCGCCAGCAGCTTATCAGGGGGAACCGGGGAGCTGTTTTTT

D: -
V: TRBV4-1
size: -
J: TRBJ2-1
CDR3: CASSQEGREYNEQFF
DNA: TGCGCCAGCAGCCAAGAAGGCAGGGAATACAATGAGCAGTTCTTC

D: -
V: TRBV29-1
size: -
J: TRBJ1-1
CDR3: CSVQTLLGNTEAFF
DNA: TGCAGCGTTCAGACCCTTTTGGGGAACACTGAAGCTTTCTTT

D: -
V: TRBV25-1
size: -
J: TRBJ2-5
CDR3: CASSGGRWWLKETQYF
DNA: TGTGCCAGCAGTGGGGGGAGGTGGTGGCTTAAAGAGACCCAGTACTTC

D: -
V: TRBV11-3
size: -
J: TRBJ2-5
CDR3: CASSRSTGRQETQYF
DNA: TGTGCCAGCAGCAGATCCACAGGGAGGCAAGAGACCCAGTACTTC

D: -
V: TRBV7-9
size: -
J: TRBJ2-6
CDR3: CASSLRRAGANVLTF
DNA: TGTGCCAGCAGCTTACGTAGGGCTGGGGCCAACGTCCTGACTTTC

D: TRBD1
V: TRBV9
size: -
J: TRBJ1-4
CDR3: CASSKGQINEKLFF
DNA: TGTGCCAGCAGCAAGGGACAGATTAATGAAAAACTGTTTTTT

D: -
V: TRBV19
size: -
J: TRBJ1-1
CDR3: CASSQNLNTEAFF
DNA: TGTGCCAGTAGCCAAAACCTTAACACTGAAGCTTTCTTT

D: -
V: TRBV2
size: -
J: TRBJ1-2
CDR3: CATIGGDIAGYTF
DNA: TGTGCCACCATTGGAGGAGATATCGCTGGCTACACCTTC

D: -
V: TRBV5-4
size: -
J: TRBJ1-1
CDR3: CASSLDRLNTEAFF
DNA: TGTGCCAGCAGCTTGGACAGGCTGAACACTGAAGCTTTCTTT

D: -
V: TRBV5-5
size: once
J: TRBJ2-5
CDR3: CASSSTSWQETQYF
DNA: TGTGCCAGCAGCTCTACTAGTTGGCAAGAGACCCAGTACTTC

D: TRBD2
V: TRBV5-1
size: -
J: TRBJ2-3
CDR3: CASSLALGGGITDTQYF
DNA: TGCGCCAGCAGCTTGGCCTTAGGCGGGGGGATCACAGATACGCAGTATTTT

D: -
V: TRBV5-1
size: -
J: TRBJ1-1
CDR3: CASSPGHQNTEAFF
DNA: TGCGCCAGCAGCCCGGGACACCAGAACACTGAAGCTTTCTTT

D: -
V: TRBV4-1
size: once
J: TRBJ1-4
CDR3: CASSQVGTRAGEKLFF
DNA: TGCGCCAGCAGCCAAGTTGGTACCCGAGCTGGGGAAAAACTGTTTTTT

D: -
V: TRBV7-9
size: -
J: TRBJ2-5
CDR3: CASSTSFRLFQETQYF
DNA: TGTGCCAGCAGCACTAGTTTTAGGCTTTTCCAAGAGACCCAGTACTTC

D: TRBD1
V: TRBV24-1
size: -
J: TRBJ2-7
CDR3: CATSAGTGVYEQYF
DNA: TGTGCCACCAGTGCCGGGACAGGGGTTTACGAGCAGTACTTC

D: -
V: TRBV14
size: -
J: TRBJ1-2
CDR3: CASSQSNYGYTF
DNA: TGTGCCAGCAGCCAATCTAACTATGGCTACACCTTC